This T cell receptor beta chain was profiled in a study of long-term antiretroviral therapy in people with HIV. The assay, immunoSEQ v3.0, was run at survey level. Sequencing aimed to cover about 40,000-55,000 T-cell genomes per sample. Sequenced by immunoSEQ multiplex PCR; TCRdb stores in-frame clones only, minus some. The data hold about 11,000 clones, with around 84% observed a single time. Of note for this clone: Its antigen is still unknown.

Whole-study results and caveats: Clonal expansions arising prior to ART prevailed in the repertoire at every time point. ART-treated samples gained diversity yet remained below transplant donor controls. Adherence to ART, viral resistance and therapy changes lacked any data.

V lost 6 bases, J lost 2 bases, and 14 bases lay in between. The CDR3 totals 14 residues. CDR1 and CDR2 from the germline V gene are KGHSH and LQKENI. Source: unsorted PBMCs, taken about 7 years after starting antiretroviral therapy. The TCR sequence derives from a man over 45 with HIV. The V and J genes are TRBV18 and TRBJ2-7; tentatively, D is TRBD1 (6 bases). CDR3 DNA: TGTGCCAGCTCTTACAGGGAGTATCCCTACGAGCAGTACTTC. Amino acids: CASSYREYPYEQYF.